Following are 11 T cell receptor beta chains from one sample sequenced in a study of beta chain features in type 1 diabetes. The study's findings and limits: TCRB CDR3s were moderately but significantly shorter in Type 1 diabetes patients in all four CD4+ subsets.

The antigens of these receptors remain unknown. Expressed TCRB transcripts were sequenced after all isolated RNA was converted to cDNA. Sequencing used immunoSEQ multiplex PCR; TCRdb keeps in-frame clones, though not all of them. The table records around 710,000 clones, roughly 12% of them present only once. The sequenced material came from naive CD4+ T cells from blood. The receptors come from a man aged 30 to 39 with type 1 diabetes.

The CDR3 coding sequence is TGTGCCATCGGGGACAGGGAGAACACTGAAGCTTTCTTT. Its translation is CAIGDRENTEAFF. The chain recombines TRBV10-3 with TRBJ1-1; 9 bases are a match to TRBD1. This CDR3 comprises 13 residues. The germline CDR1 and CDR2 sequences are ENHRY and SYGVKD. V was pared by 8 bases and J by 1 base, with 2 bases of the junction left unmatched.

The gene calls are TRBV7-9 and TRBJ1-6; D remains unclear. The CDR3 totals 14 residues. CDR1 and CDR2 (germline): SEHNR, FQNEAQ (reference sequence). Trimming pared 1 base from V and 9 bases from J, leaving 10 bases between. The CDR3: CASSLVERSSPLHF. DNA for the CDR3: TGTGCCAGCAGCTTAGTGGAAAGGTCTTCACCCCTCCACTTT.

J is TRBJ1-2 and V is TRBV15; D is unclear. This CDR3 region has 13 residues. Germline values: CDR1 LNHNV, CDR2 YYDKDF (reference sequence). V dropped 3 bases and J dropped 5 bases, with 10 bases sitting between them. The CDR3 sequence: CATSSDLGYGYTF. As DNA, the CDR3 is TGTGCCACCAGCAGCGACCTAGGGTATGGCTACACCTTC.

The chain links TRBV2 to TRBJ2-1; 15 bases align to TRBD2. Looked up from germline, CDR1 is SNHLY and CDR2 is FYNNEI. CDR3 length: 15 residues. The junction had 9 bases not matched to a gene; V was cut back by 4 bases and J by 14 bases. The CDR3 sequence is CASSVPGLAGGWKFF. The CDR3 region has the DNA TGTGCCAGCAGTGTACCGGGACTAGCGGGGGGATGGAAGTTCTTC.

The rearrangement joins TRBV6-6 to TRBJ2-1, with D perhaps matching TRBD2 (6 bases). Trimming took 7 bases from V and 8 from J, leaving 18 bases between them. Germline CDR1 is MNHNY and CDR2 is SVGAGI (reference sequence). This CDR3 is built from 14 residues. The chain's CDR3 is CASTPLTSSHEQFF. The CDR3 DNA sequence: TGTGCCAGCACACCGTTGACTAGTTCGCATGAGCAGTTCTTC.

This clone turned up a few times. CDR3 bases: TGTGCCAGCAGGGGGACAGACTCCTATAATTCACCCCTCCACTTT. Its protein product is CASRGTDSYNSPLHF. The chain links TRBV27 to TRBJ1-6; 7 bases map to TRBD1. Per the germline V gene, CDR1 is MNHEY and CDR2 is SMNVEV (reference sequence). The ends lost 6 bases at V and 0 bases at J; junction bases unmatched: 2. The CDR3 runs to 15 residues.

This clone was counted between two and nine times. V and J are TRBV6-1 and TRBJ1-2, with a tentative D call TRBD1 (5 bases). This CDR3 has 17 residues. Germline values: CDR1 MNHNS, CDR2 SASEGT. V gave up 0 bases and J gave up 1 base, with 15 bases separating them. CDR3 nucleotide sequence: TGTGCCAGCAGTGAAGCGCTGGGGGGAAGTGGTAACTATGGCTACACCTTC. This gives the protein CASSEALGGSGNYGYTF.

A few counts support this clone. The rearrangement joins TRBV10-2 to TRBJ1-2; D may be TRBD1 (6 bases). The CDR3 length is 15 residues. Looked up from germline, CDR1 is WSHSY and CDR2 is SAAADI. V was clipped by 3 bases and J by 7 bases, with 18 bases between them. CDR3 protein: CASSDWRPGVSGYTF. The CDR3 region has the DNA TGCGCCAGCAGTGATTGGCGTCCAGGGGTGAGTGGCTACACCTTC.

In this sample, this clone turned up a few times. The CDR3: CASSRGQIESYEQYF. CDR3 DNA: TGTGCCAGCAGCAGAGGACAGATAGAGTCCTACGAGCAGTACTTC. The chain couples TRBV5-6 to TRBJ2-7; D may be TRBD1 (6 bases). CDR1 and CDR2 from the germline V gene are SGHDT and YYEEEE. Trimming removed 4 bases from V and 1 base from J, with 15 bases in between. The length of the CDR3 is 15 residues. Drawing the rest from reference TRBV5-6 and TRBJ2-7, the complete variable domain is DAGVTQSPTHLIKTRGQQVTLRCSPKSGHDTVSWYQQALGQGPQFIFQYYEEEERQRGNFPDRFSGHQFPNYSSELNVNALLLGDSALYLCASSRGQIESYEQYFGPGTRLTVT.

This rearrangement joins TRBV6-1 to TRBJ1-6; D is possibly TRBD1 (5 bases). V was cut by 6 bases and J by 14 bases, with 17 bases left in between. The CDR3 loop spans 13 amino acids. Germline V gives CDR1 MNHNS, CDR2 SASEGT. The CDR3 sequence is CASRVSTAESLHF. CDR3 DNA: TGTGCCAGCAGAGTATCGACAGCCGAGTCCCTCCACTTT.

CDR3 in DNA: TGTGCCAGCAGCTTAGGCAGTTCCTCCTACGAGCAGTACTTC. It codes for CASSLGSSSYEQYF. The V gene is TRBV13, the J gene TRBJ2-7; the D is unclear. The germline gives CDR1 PRHDT, CDR2 FYEKMQ (reference sequence). The V end was cut by 0 bases, the J end by 0 bases, with 6 bases between. This CDR3 has 14 residues. Using reference TRBV13 and TRBJ2-7 for the parts outside the CDR3, the full variable domain is AAGVIQSPRHLIKEKRETATLKCYPIPRHDTVYWYQQGPGQDPQFLISFYEKMQSDKGSIPDRFSAQQFSDYHSELNMSSLELGDSALYFCASSLGSSSYEQYFGPGTRLTVT.